Listed here are 15 T cell receptor beta chains from one sample, sequenced in a study of T cell responses to AZD1222 COVID-19 vaccine. Assay used: immunoSEQ multiplex PCR; TCRdb lists only in-frame clones, some missing. The sample carries more than 50,000 clones, about 90% recorded once. The sample in question was peripheral blood, obtained on day 0 of AZD1222 vaccination. These receptors came from an adult in good health.

The CDR3 sequence: CASSLRQATQYF. The DNA for the CDR3 is TGTGCCAGCAGCCTTAGACAGGCCACGCAGTATTTT. This rearrangement joins TRBV6-6 to TRBJ2-3; a weak D match, TRBD1 (6 bases). This CDR3 is built from 12 residues. Looked up from germline, CDR1 is MNHNY and CDR2 is SVGAGI (reference sequence). The germline V and J ends were trimmed by 6 bases and 9 bases, with 13 bases remaining between them.

This clone was seen a handful of times. The gene calls are TRBV11-2 and TRBJ2-2; D call uncertain. Trimming removed 0 bases at V and 6 bases at J, with 8 bases between. Germline CDR1 SGHAT, CDR2 FQNNGV. The CDR3 totals 14 residues. The chain's CDR3 is CASSLDNSAGELFF. Here the CDR3 DNA reads TGTGCCAGCAGCTTAGATAACAGCGCCGGGGAGCTGTTTTTT.

The rearrangement links TRBV30 to TRBJ1-5; D not certain. The CDR3 extends over 12 amino acids. The germline CDR1 and CDR2 sequences are GTSNPN and SVGIG (reference sequence). Trimming pared 2 bases from V and 7 bases from J, leaving 9 bases between. Written as DNA, the CDR3 is TGTGCCTGGAGTCACCCGGGACAGCCCCAGCATTTT. Translation gives CAWSHPGQPQHF.

The CDR3 DNA sequence: TGTGCCAGAAGCTCGGACAGGGGGAGCATTGGTACGCAGTATTTT. Encoded protein: CARSSDRGSIGTQYF. V and J are TRBV7-5 and TRBJ2-3; no check of the table's D call, TRBD1, against the DNA was made. TRBV7-5 is marked as a pseudogene. The CDR3 runs 15 residues.

The chain employs TRBV5-1 and TRBJ2-1; possibly TRBD1 or TRBD2 for D (5 bases each). The V and J ends lost 4 bases and 5 bases respectively, with 10 bases between them. This CDR3 region has 13 residues. CDR1 is SGHRS, CDR2 YFSETQ, per germline. CDR3 DNA sequence: TGCGCCAGCAGCCCCGGGGCCGACAATGAGCAGTTCTTC. It is translated as CASSPGADNEQFF.

As for this clone: Distinct nucleotide sequences in the sample also encode this CDR3. The chain links TRBV11-2 to TRBJ2-7; no clear D gene. CDR1 SGHAT and CDR2 FQNNGV come from the germline V gene. Trimming removed 0 bases at V and 4 bases at J, with 13 bases between. The CDR3 covers 15 residues. The CDR3 sequence is CASSLETGSSYEQYF. The CDR3 DNA reads TGTGCCAGCAGCTTAGAGACGGGCAGCTCTTACGAGCAGTACTTC.

The J gene is TRBJ1-1, the V gene TRBV2; D not certain. This CDR3 has 15 residues. V was shortened by 3 bases and J by 4 bases, with 15 bases between the two germline ends. The germline gives CDR1 SNHLY, CDR2 FYNNEI. This CDR3 is CASSEGSGVRTEAFF. The CDR3 DNA reads as TGTGCCAGCAGTGAGGGGAGCGGGGTACGCACTGAAGCTTTCTTT.

The rearrangement links TRBV4-2 to TRBJ2-5, with TRBD2 matching over 9 bases. This CDR3 contains 15 residues. Trimming cost V 0 bases and J 1 base; bases outside gene matches: 0. Per germline, CDR1 LGHNA and CDR2 YNFKEQ. CDR3 loop: CASSQERGGQETQYF. CDR3 DNA sequence: TGTGCCAGCAGCCAAGAGCGGGGGGGCCAAGAGACCCAGTACTTC.

This chain uses TRBV6-6 with TRBJ1-2, with TRBD1 matching 10 bases. V was clipped by 5 bases and J by 4 bases; unmatched bases: 7. The length of the CDR3 is 15 residues. The germline V gene has CDR1 MNHNY and CDR2 SVGAGI (reference sequence). The CDR3 DNA is TGTGCCAGCAGTAGCCGGGACAGGGGATTCTATGGCTACACCTTC. Amino acid sequence: CASSSRDRGFYGYTF.

The J gene is TRBJ2-1, the V gene TRBV2, with D perhaps TRBD1 (6 bases). The CDR3 is made up of 14 amino acids. Germline CDR1 and CDR2: SNHLY and FYNNEI. Trimming cost V 5 bases and J 4 bases, with 12 bases left between them. CDR3 sequence reads: CASSSRGIYNEQFF. CDR3 nucleotides: TGTGCCAGCAGTAGTAGGGGGATATACAATGAGCAGTTCTTC.

The chain carries TRBV14 and TRBJ2-6; D is undetermined. From germline, CDR1 is SGHDN and CDR2 FVKESK. V dropped 2 bases and J dropped 0 bases, with 5 bases sitting between them. The CDR3 consists of 15 residues. Here the CDR3 DNA reads TGTGCCAGCAGCCAACGTCTCTCTGGGGCCAACGTCCTGACTTTC. Its protein product is CASSQRLSGANVLTF.

Only one count was recorded for this clone. The CDR3, as DNA: TGTGCCAGCAGCCCCCGGGGGGAGGCGGGCGGGCGGTTCTTC. This gives the protein CASSPRGEAGGRFF. The rearrangement links TRBV7-3 to TRBJ2-1; TRBD2 agrees at 7 bases. With 5 bases clipped from V and 15 bases from J, the junction kept 16 bases outside the gene matches. Germline CDR1 reads SGHTA; CDR2 reads FQGTGA. This CDR3 is 14 amino acids long.

The chain is built from TRBV6-5 and TRBJ1-5, with unresolved D. There are 15 residues in the CDR3. Germline CDR1 and CDR2: MNHEY and SVGAGI. V was pared by 2 bases and J by 4 bases, with 12 bases between. The CDR3 DNA is TGTGCCAGCAGTTACAAAGGACCGGGTAATCAGCCCCAGCATTTT. Translation: CASSYKGPGNQPQHF.

The chain links TRBV6-5 to TRBJ2-1, with D possibly being TRBD2 (5 bases). This CDR3 has 16 amino acids. Germline V gene data show CDR1 as MNHEY and CDR2 as SVGAGI. V was trimmed by 4 bases and J by 0 bases, leaving 13 bases between them. This CDR3 reads CASSFGLGGSYNEQFF. The DNA of the CDR3 is TGTGCCAGCAGTTTCGGACTGGGCGGCTCCTACAATGAGCAGTTCTTC.

The V and J genes are TRBV3-1 (or the pseudogene TRBV3-2) and TRBJ2-3, with TRBD2 identical over 10 bases. The V and J ends lost 4 bases and 4 bases, in that order; junction bases with no gene match: 8. Per the germline V gene, CDR1 is LGHDT and CDR2 is YNNKEL (reference sequence). CDR3 size: 16 residues. The CDR3 sequence is CASSRLLSGGADTQYF. CDR3 DNA: TGTGCCAGCAGCCGCCTTTTGAGCGGGGGGGCAGATACGCAGTATTTT.